One sample yielded the 28 T cell receptor beta chains listed below, sequenced in a study of T cells in Graves' hyperthyroidism and ophthalmopathy. TCR beta CDR3 regions were amplified from RNA transcripts. RT-PCR in the first round (using the HTBI primer set) targeted the TCR CDR3. TCRdb called the multiplex PCR reads again in MiXCR, with one record for every CDR3 protein. The data hold around 350,000 distinct CDR3 sequences, with roughly 15% observed a single time. The sequenced material came from blood. These receptors came from a woman under 40 with Graves' ophthalmopathy.

The V call is TRBV12-3 or TRBV12-4, the J call TRBJ2-1, with TRBD2 as a possible D gene (5 bases). Trimming took off 6 bases at V and 2 bases at J, with 14 bases between the two ends. There are 15 residues in the CDR3. The CDR3 reads CASSVGAAAYNEQFF. DNA for the CDR3: TGTGCCAGCAGCGTAGGAGCGGCAGCCTACAATGAGCAGTTCTTC.

At least ten counts were recorded for this clonotype. V is TRBV20-1 and J is TRBJ2-5; D possibly uses TRBD1 or TRBD2 (5 bases each). The CDR3 spans 14 residues. V lost 6 bases and J lost 5, with 19 bases in between. The V gene's germline CDR1 is DFQATT and CDR2 SNEGSKA (reference sequence). The CDR3 loop is CSAKRGRKTETQYF. DNA for the CDR3: TGCAGTGCAAAACGGGGACGAAAGACTGAGACCCAGTACTTC.

Ten or more counts support this clonotype. The chain couples TRBV6-6 to TRBJ2-2; 10 nucleotides agree with TRBD1. Germline CDR1 reads MNHNY; CDR2 reads SVGAGI (reference sequence). This CDR3 region has 16 residues. J gave up 8 bases and V 0 bases, and 6 bases lay outside the gene matches. CDR3 sequence: CASSYSGTGVSGELFF. The CDR3, as DNA: TGTGCCAGCAGTTACTCCGGGACAGGGGTCTCGGGGGAGCTGTTTTTT.

This clonotype was detected many times. This sequence joins TRBV20-1 and TRBJ1-5; D call uncertain. V lost 5 bases to trimming and J lost 0 bases, with 11 bases between them. Germline CDR1 and CDR2: DFQATT and SNEGSKA (reference sequence). This CDR3 comprises 14 residues. The CDR3 loop reads CSARQEYSNQPQHF. The CDR3 DNA is TGCAGTGCTCGTCAGGAATATAGCAATCAGCCCCAGCATTTT.

This rearrangement joins TRBV5-5 to TRBJ2-3; perhaps D is TRBD1 or TRBD2 (5 bases each). Germline V lookup: CDR1 SGHKS, CDR2 YYEKEE (reference sequence). V was trimmed by 0 bases and J by 7 bases, leaving 12 bases between them. The CDR3 is made up of 14 amino acids. The CDR3 DNA follows: TGTGCCAGCAGCTTGGGTGGGGGTAAAAATACGCAGTATTTT. Residues: CASSLGGGKNTQYF.

Many counts were recorded for this clonotype. The rearrangement joins TRBV19 to TRBJ1-5; D gene ambiguous. This CDR3 is 12 amino acids long. Trimming pared 4 bases from V and 10 bases from J, leaving 11 bases between. CDR1 LNHDA and CDR2 SQIVND come from the germline V gene (reference sequence). The CDR3 spells CASSKPEVPQHF. The CDR3 DNA reads TGTGCCAGTAGTAAACCCGAGGTACCCCAGCATTTT.

This clonotype appeared many times. The rearrangement joins TRBV7-2 to TRBJ1-3; 7 bases fit TRBD1. The germline V gene encodes CDR1 SGHTA and CDR2 FQGNSA. The length of the CDR3 is 19 residues. The V and J ends lost 0 bases and 4 bases, in that order; junction bases with no gene match: 15. The DNA of the CDR3 is TGTGCCAGCAGCTTAGCGCCCCCGGGACAGAATAAACCAGGAAACACCATATATTTT. Its protein product is CASSLAPPGQNKPGNTIYF. The full variable domain, in which reference TRBV7-2 and TRBJ1-3 provide the parts outside the CDR3, is GAGVSQSPSNKVTEKGKDVELRCDPISGHTALYWYRQSLGQGLEFLIYFQGNSAPDKSGLPSDRFSAERTGGSVSTLTIQRTQQEDSAVYLCASSLAPPGQNKPGNTIYFGEGSWLTVV.

This clonotype was found many times. This chain uses TRBV27 with TRBJ2-3; D may be TRBD1 (5 bases). CDR1 and CDR2 (germline): MNHEY, SMNVEV (reference sequence). The CDR3 is 13 residues long. The V end was cut by 8 bases, the J end by 1 base, with 10 bases between. The CDR3 protein is CASGAGRTDTQYF. The CDR3 region has the DNA TGTGCCAGCGGGGCAGGGCGCACAGATACGCAGTATTTT.

To note about this clonotype: A much larger clone sits a single nucleotide away, making a read error possible. The chain carries TRBV6-2 or TRBV6-3 and TRBJ1-1; no clear D gene. In germline, CDR1 is MNHEY, CDR2 SVGEGT. This CDR3 spans 14 amino acids. The ends were cut back, 4 bases at V and 3 bases at J, with 12 bases in the middle. The CDR3 DNA reads TGTGCCAGCAGTTGCTCGAACAGAGACACTGAAGCTTTCTTT. Protein: CASSCSNRDTEAFF.

This clonotype was seen a few times. The chain carries TRBV18 and TRBJ2-5, with D unclear. The CDR3 extends over 14 amino acids. CDR1 and CDR2 (germline): KGHSH, LQKENI. Trimming removed 4 bases from V and 4 bases from J, with 13 bases in between. CDR3 sequence (DNA): TGTGCCAGCTCACTTGGGTCTTTCCCAGAGACCCAGTACTTC. This gives the protein CASSLGSFPETQYF.

This clonotype was recorded at least ten times. The chain is built from TRBV7-8 and TRBJ2-1, with D perhaps TRBD1 or TRBD2 (6 bases each). CDR3 length equals 16 residues. V lost 0 bases, J lost 0 bases, and 9 bases lay in between. Germline assignment: CDR1 SGHVS and CDR2 FQNEAQ. CDR3 sequence: CASSLAGGISYNEQFF. CDR3 DNA sequence: TGTGCCAGCAGCTTAGCCGGGGGCATCTCCTACAATGAGCAGTTCTTC.

The rearrangement joins TRBV20-1 to TRBJ2-2, with D unresolved. The germline V and J ends were trimmed by 5 bases and 2 bases, with 9 bases remaining between them. Germline assignment: CDR1 DFQATT and CDR2 SNEGSKA (reference sequence). The CDR3 runs to 13 residues. Written as DNA, the CDR3 is TGCAGTGCTCCTAGAACTAACACCGGGGAGCTGTTTTTT. Translated: CSAPRTNTGELFF.

This clonotype showed up many times. This chain uses TRBV10-3 with TRBJ2-7; 11 bases agree with TRBD1. The CDR3 covers 11 residues. The germline V gene encodes CDR1 ENHRY and CDR2 SYGVKD. The ends lost 11 bases at V and 6 bases at J; junction bases unmatched: 3. The CDR3 is CASGTGGEQYF. Here the CDR3 DNA reads TGTGCCTCGGGGACAGGGGGCGAGCAGTACTTC.

Only a few counts were recorded for this clonotype. The V gene is TRBV24-1, the J gene TRBJ2-2; D ambiguous. This CDR3 contains 11 residues. Germline lookup yields CDR1 KGHDR and CDR2 SFDVKD. V dropped 5 bases and J dropped 5 bases, with 2 bases sitting between them. The CDR3 loop reads CATSVTGELFF. The CDR3 nucleotides read TGTGCCACCAGTGTGACCGGGGAGCTGTTTTTT.

This clonotype showed up many times. The chain has TRBV13 and TRBJ1-3; 8 nucleotides line up with TRBD1. In germline, CDR1 is PRHDT, CDR2 FYEKMQ (reference sequence). J lost 4 bases, V lost 4 bases, and 12 bases had no gene match. The CDR3 is 17 amino acids. The CDR3 loop is CASSWGRTGRYGNTIYF. In DNA form, the CDR3 reads TGTGCCAGCAGCTGGGGTCGGACAGGGCGATACGGAAACACCATATATTTT.

This clonotype appeared many times. The chain combines TRBV12-3 or TRBV12-4 with TRBJ2-1, with D perhaps TRBD1 (7 bases). Deletions cut 6 bases from V and 4 bases from J, with 10 bases between. CDR3 size: 13 residues. The CDR3 nucleotides are TGTGCCAGCAGGGCGGGACAGTACAATGAGCAGTTCTTC. Translation gives CASRAGQYNEQFF.

This clonotype was recorded at least ten times. The V and J genes are TRBV20-1 and TRBJ1-5; the D gene is possibly TRBD1 (6 bases). Germline V gene data show CDR1 as DFQATT and CDR2 as SNEGSKA (reference sequence). This CDR3 has 14 amino acids. Deletions cut 5 bases from V and 2 bases from J, with 13 bases between. This CDR3 is CSAQQGSGNQPQHF. The DNA for the CDR3 is TGCAGTGCTCAACAGGGATCTGGCAATCAGCCCCAGCATTTT.

The V gene is TRBV20-1, the J gene TRBJ2-7; 7 nucleotides align to TRBD2. The CDR3 runs 15 residues. Germline V CDR1 and CDR2: DFQATT, SNEGSKA (reference sequence). Germline trimming cut 6 bases from V and 3 bases from J; bases unmatched to any gene: 14. DNA of the CDR3: TGCAGTGCACTACCTACTAGCGCCTTCGGCTACGAGCAGTACTTC. This gives the protein CSALPTSAFGYEQYF.

This clonotype was recorded at least ten times. The V gene is TRBV20-1, the J gene TRBJ1-1; no clear D gene. Trimming took 6 bases from V and 0 from J, leaving 8 bases between them. Germline V gene sequence: CDR1 DFQATT, CDR2 SNEGSKA (reference sequence). The length of the CDR3 is 12 residues. The CDR3 nucleotides read TGCAGTGCCAGACGGTTGAACACTGAAGCTTTCTTT. This encodes CSARRLNTEAFF.

This clonotype was recorded at least ten times. The chain is built from TRBV18 and TRBJ1-5; D is unclear. V was shortened by 3 bases and J by 7 bases, with 10 bases between the two germline ends. CDR1 is KGHSH and CDR2 is LQKENI in the germline V gene. This CDR3 contains 13 residues. This CDR3 reads CASSPFFGQPQHF. The CDR3 coding sequence is TGTGCCAGCTCACCTTTTTTTGGCCAGCCCCAGCATTTT.

This clonotype showed up many times. The chain combines TRBV7-8 with TRBJ2-7, with 9 bases identical to TRBD2. Germline loops: CDR1 SGHVS, CDR2 FQNEAQ. Unmatched junction bases numbered 4, after V lost 4 bases and J lost 0 bases. The CDR3 totals 15 residues. In DNA, the CDR3 is TGTGCCAGCAGCTCCCTTAGCGGGAGCTCCTACGAGCAGTACTTC. This sequence encodes CASSSLSGSSYEQYF. The whole variable domain, filled in from reference TRBV7-8 and TRBJ2-7, reads GAGVSQSPRYKVAKRGQDVALRCDPISGHVSLFWYQQALGQGPEFLTYFQNEAQLDKSGLPSDRFFAERPEGSVSTLKIQRTQQEDSAVYLCASSSLSGSSYEQYFGPGTRLTVT.

This clonotype was counted between two and nine times. The V and J genes are TRBV18 and TRBJ2-2; D possibly corresponds to TRBD2 (7 bases). Germline V lookup: CDR1 KGHSH, CDR2 LQKENI. CDR3 length: 16 residues. Trimming removed 4 bases from V and 5 bases from J, with 17 bases in between. CDR3 DNA: TGTGCCAGCTCACTTTCCGGGGGGCTGAGGACCGGGGAGCTGTTTTTT. Its protein product is CASSLSGGLRTGELFF.

On this clonotype: This may be a read error: a much more frequent sequence differs by one nucleotide. The chain combines TRBV27 with TRBJ1-3, with D unclear. The CDR3 runs to 15 residues. The germline V gene has CDR1 MNHEY and CDR2 SMNVEV (reference sequence). CDR3 coding DNA: TGTGCCGGCAGTTTATTCTGGAGCTCTGGAAACACCATATATTTT. Its translation is CAGSLFWSSGNTIYF.

The V and J genes are TRBV7-9 and TRBJ2-5, with TRBD2 as a possible D gene (5 bases). CDR1 and CDR2 from the germline V gene are SEHNR and FQNEAQ (reference sequence). The CDR3 is 16 amino acids. Deletions cut 3 bases from V and 2 bases from J, with 16 bases between. The CDR3 sequence: CASSFSIRELQETQYF. Written as DNA, the CDR3 is TGTGCCAGCAGCTTTTCCATCCGGGAACTTCAAGAGACCCAGTACTTC. The full variable domain, with the rest looked up from reference TRBV7-9 and TRBJ2-5, is DTGVSQNPRHKITKRGQNVTFRCDPISEHNRLYWYRQTLGQGPEFLTYFQNEAQLEKSRLLSDRFSAERPKGSFSTLEIQRTEQGDSAMYLCASSFSIRELQETQYFGPGTRLLVL.

This clonotype was counted many times. The chain carries TRBV11-2 and TRBJ2-3, with D perhaps assigned TRBD1 or TRBD2 (5 bases each). V was cut by 3 bases and J by 0 bases, with 10 bases left in between. The CDR3 is 15 residues long. The germline V gene encodes CDR1 SGHAT and CDR2 FQNNGV. CDR3 nucleotide sequence: TGTGCCAGCAGCTTCGGGACGGCTAGCACAGATACGCAGTATTTT. It specifies CASSFGTASTDTQYF.

The chain carries TRBV6-2 or TRBV6-3 and TRBJ1-2; the D gene is possibly TRBD1 (5 bases). The CDR3 has 16 residues. Germline V gives CDR1 MNHEY, CDR2 SVGEGT. V gave up 0 bases and J gave up 0 bases, with 11 bases separating them. CDR3 in amino acids: CASSYSTEVSNYGYTF. In DNA, the CDR3 is TGTGCCAGCAGTTACTCGACAGAGGTCTCTAACTATGGCTACACCTTC.

This clonotype showed up many times. The chain couples TRBV20-1 to TRBJ2-5, with 9 nucleotides matching TRBD2. CDR1 is DFQATT and CDR2 is SNEGSKA in the germline V gene (reference sequence). This CDR3 comprises 15 residues. Trimming removed 0 bases from V and 2 bases from J; junction bases left unmatched: 4. CDR3 coding DNA: TGCAGTGCTAGAGACGGCAGCGGGGGGCAAGAGACCCAGTACTTC. It encodes CSARDGSGGQETQYF.

This clonotype was observed a handful of times. The chain carries TRBV6-2 or TRBV6-3 and TRBJ1-3; the D is unclear. The CDR3 spans 17 residues. Germline values: CDR1 MNHEY, CDR2 SVGEGT. Trimming shortened V by 3 bases and J by 0 bases, and 15 bases separated the two germline ends. CDR3: CASSYNDGLLSGNTIYF. CDR3 sequence (DNA): TGTGCCAGCAGTTATAATGACGGGCTGCTCTCTGGAAACACCATATATTTT.